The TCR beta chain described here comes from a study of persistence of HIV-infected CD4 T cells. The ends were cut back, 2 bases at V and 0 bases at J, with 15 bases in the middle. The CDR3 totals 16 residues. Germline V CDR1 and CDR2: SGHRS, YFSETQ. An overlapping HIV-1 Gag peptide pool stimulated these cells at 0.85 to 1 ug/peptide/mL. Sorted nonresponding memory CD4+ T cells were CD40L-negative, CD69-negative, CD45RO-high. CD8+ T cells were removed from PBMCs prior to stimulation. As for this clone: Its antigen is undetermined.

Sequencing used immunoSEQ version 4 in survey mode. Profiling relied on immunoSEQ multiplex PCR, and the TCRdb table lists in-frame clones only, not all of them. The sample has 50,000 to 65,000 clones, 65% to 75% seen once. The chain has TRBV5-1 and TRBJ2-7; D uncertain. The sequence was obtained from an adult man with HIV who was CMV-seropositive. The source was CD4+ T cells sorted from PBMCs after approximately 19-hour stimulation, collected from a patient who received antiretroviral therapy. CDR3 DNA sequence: TGCGCCAGCAGCTTATCTGCCGGGTCGTCCTCCTACGAGCAGTACTTC. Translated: CASSLSAGSSSYEQYF.